The rows below give T cell receptor beta chains drawn from one sample of a study of blood T cell repertoires in COVID-19. The data were produced by immunoSEQ multiplex PCR, yet TCRdb's version contains in-frame clones alone and is incomplete. The sample has about 50,000 clones, 81% seen once; the top ten hold more than 20%. Sequenced material: peripheral blood. These receptors were taken from a woman of 80 years or more with COVID-19, enrolled during active disease. Both conserved end residues are part of each CDR3. The order of the fields is D gene, clone size, V gene, J gene, CDR3 protein, CDR3 DNA. D genes are given only for firm matches. For some rows the clone size is stated as once, few or many, or as a class when expanded; others skip it.

D: -
size: -
V: TRBV19
J: TRBJ1-5
CDR3: CASSIGSYSANQPQHF
DNA: TGTGCCAGTAGTATAGGTTCCTACAGTGCCAATCAGCCCCAGCATTTT

D: -
size: -
V: TRBV3-1/TRBV3-2
J: TRBJ2-1
CDR3: CASSQGGLPLDEQFF
DNA: TGTGCCAGCAGCCAAGGGGGCCTACCTCTTGATGAGCAGTTCTTC

D: -
size: -
V: TRBV19
J: TRBJ1-4
CDR3: CASSSNRASNEKLFF
DNA: TGTGCCAGTAGTTCTAACAGGGCATCTAATGAAAAACTGTTTTTT

D: TRBD1
size: few
V: TRBV2
J: TRBJ1-2
CDR3: CASSLQGFNYGYTF
DNA: TGTGCCAGCAGTTTACAGGGGTTTAACTATGGCTACACCTTC

D: TRBD1
size: -
V: TRBV7-2
J: TRBJ2-1
CDR3: CASSGQGAGEQFF
DNA: TGTGCCAGCAGCGGACAGGGGGCCGGTGAGCAGTTCTTC

D: TRBD1
size: -
V: TRBV6-5
J: TRBJ1-5
CDR3: CASSPRQGNQPQHF
DNA: TGTGCCAGCAGCCCCCGACAGGGGAATCAGCCCCAGCATTTT

D: TRBD1
size: -
V: TRBV4-1
J: TRBJ1-4
CDR3: CASSHPGRAPTGINEKLFF
DNA: TGCGCCAGCAGCCATCCTGGGAGAGCCCCGACAGGGATAAATGAAAAACTGTTTTTT

D: TRBD1
size: few
V: TRBV3-1/TRBV3-2
J: TRBJ2-7
CDR3: CASSQAGTVNYEQYF
DNA: TGTGCCAGCAGCCAAGCCGGGACAGTGAACTACGAGCAGTACTTC

D: TRBD2
size: -
V: TRBV7-2
J: TRBJ2-1
CDR3: CASSLGPGTNDNEQFF
DNA: TGTGCCAGCAGCTTAGGGCCCGGGACTAACGACAATGAGCAGTTCTTC

D: TRBD1
size: -
V: TRBV27
J: TRBJ1-2
CDR3: CASSPDRGLGYTF
DNA: TGTGCCAGCAGCCCGGACAGGGGGCTTGGCTACACCTTC

D: TRBD2
size: -
V: TRBV9
J: TRBJ2-2
CDR3: CARSVGGDTGELFF
DNA: TGTGCCCGCAGCGTGGGGGGGGACACCGGGGAGCTGTTTTTT

D: TRBD2
size: -
V: TRBV5-1
J: TRBJ2-7
CDR3: CASSLTSGKYEQYF
DNA: TGCGCCAGCAGCTTAACTAGCGGCAAATACGAGCAGTACTTC

D: -
size: -
V: TRBV19
J: TRBJ1-5
CDR3: CARSQGYSNQPQHF
DNA: TGTGCCAGGAGTCAGGGATATAGCAATCAGCCCCAGCATTTT

D: -
size: -
V: TRBV18
J: TRBJ1-6
CDR3: CASSLNPGHWSSYNSPLHF
DNA: TGTGCCAGCTCATTAAATCCGGGACACTGGAGCTCCTATAATTCACCCCTCCACTTT

D: -
size: -
V: TRBV3-1/TRBV3-2
J: TRBJ2-7
CDR3: CASSPRTGRDREQYF
DNA: TGTGCCAGCAGCCCCCGAACAGGGAGAGACCGCGAGCAGTACTTC

D: TRBD2
size: -
V: TRBV30
J: TRBJ2-3
CDR3: CAWCPRRERADTQYF
DNA: TGTGCCTGGTGCCCGAGGCGGGAGAGGGCAGATACGCAGTATTTT

D: TRBD1
size: few
V: TRBV30
J: TRBJ1-1
CDR3: CAWSGATTGANTEAFF
DNA: TGTGCCTGGAGTGGCGCCACGACAGGGGCCAACACTGAAGCTTTCTTT

D: -
size: -
V: TRBV29-1
J: TRBJ2-7
CDR3: CSVEAGAAYEQYF
DNA: TGCAGCGTTGAAGCAGGGGCCGCCTACGAGCAGTACTTC

D: TRBD1
size: few
V: TRBV18
J: TRBJ1-1
CDR3: CASSPQTGAGEAFF
DNA: TGTGCCAGCTCACCCCAAACAGGGGCGGGTGAAGCTTTCTTT

D: -
size: -
V: TRBV7-9
J: TRBJ2-1
CDR3: CASSLVLNNEQFF
DNA: TGTGCCAGCAGCTTAGTACTAAACAATGAGCAGTTCTTC

D: TRBD2
size: -
V: TRBV11-2
J: TRBJ2-2
CDR3: CASSLRLGRSNTGELFF
DNA: TGTGCCAGCAGCTTACGGCTCGGGAGGTCAAACACCGGGGAGCTGTTTTTT

D: -
size: few
V: TRBV5-4
J: TRBJ1-2
CDR3: CASSLAGDYGYTF
DNA: TGTGCCAGCAGCTTGGCAGGCGACTATGGCTACACCTTC

D: TRBD1
size: -
V: TRBV14
J: TRBJ1-1
CDR3: CASSHRGRGTEAFF
DNA: TGTGCCAGCAGCCACAGGGGGCGGGGCACTGAAGCTTTCTTT

D: -
size: once
V: TRBV18
J: TRBJ2-2
CDR3: CASSPLNTGELFF
DNA: TGTGCCAGCTCACCACTAAACACCGGGGAGCTGTTTTTT

D: -
size: -
V: TRBV6-5
J: TRBJ1-1
CDR3: CASSYFGGTGVGAFF
DNA: TGTGCCAGCAGTTACTTCGGGGGAACGGGTGTCGGCGCTTTCTTT

D: -
size: -
V: TRBV13
J: TRBJ2-1
CDR3: CASSIQGIHEQFF
DNA: TGTGCCAGCAGCATACAGGGAATACATGAGCAGTTCTTC

D: -
size: -
V: TRBV6-5
J: TRBJ2-6
CDR3: CASSYSFNSGANVLTF
DNA: TGTGCCAGCAGTTACTCGTTCAATTCTGGGGCCAACGTCCTGACTTTC

D: -
size: -
V: TRBV18
J: TRBJ2-7
CDR3: CASSPPHEVLEQYF
DNA: TGTGCCAGCTCACCACCGCACGAGGTTTTGGAGCAGTACTTC